The 11 T cell receptor beta chains presented below share a single source sample, sequenced in a study of cytomegalovirus exposure and HLA in healthy donors. The PCR ran on 60 Vbeta and 13 Jbeta primers. The data were produced by immunoSEQ multiplex PCR, yet TCRdb's version contains in-frame clones alone and is incomplete. This sample has over 200,000 clones, with more than 70% found just once. Material: PBMCs. The receptors here all came from a human donor in good health.

The chain joins TRBV6-5 to TRBJ2-1; D is unresolved. CDR3 length: 12 residues. The V gene's germline CDR1 is MNHEY and CDR2 SVGAGI. The ends were cut back, 6 bases at V and 7 bases at J, with 10 bases in the middle. CDR3 nucleotides: TGTGCCAGCAGCTCCTTTCCGAATGAGCAGTTCTTC. It is translated as CASSSFPNEQFF.

The J gene is TRBJ2-7, the V gene TRBV28; 7 positions match TRBD2. The CDR3 sequence is 14 residues long. The germline V gene has CDR1 MDHEN and CDR2 SYDVKM. Losses at the gene ends were 5 bases for V and 2 bases for J; bases not matched to a gene: 6. In DNA form, the CDR3 reads TGTGCCAGCAGTAATCCGGGAGGAACCTACGAGCAGTACTTC. It codes for CASSNPGGTYEQYF.

The J gene is TRBJ1-4, the V gene TRBV21-1; TRBD1 is taken as the D call from the table, unchecked against the DNA. TRBV21-1 is assigned pseudogene status. This CDR3 is 16 amino acids long. CDR3 loop: CASWDRVIGTNEKLFF. CDR3 in DNA: TGTGCCAGCTGGGACAGGGTGATAGGGACTAATGAAAAACTGTTTTTT.

CDR3 sequence: CASSERASGFPAEQFF. The CDR3 DNA reads as TGTGCCAGCAGTGAAAGGGCTAGCGGGTTTCCCGCTGAGCAGTTCTTC. The chain couples TRBV6-1 to TRBJ2-1, with 8 bases lining up with TRBD2. The CDR3 consists of 16 residues. Germline CDR1 reads MNHNS; CDR2 reads SASEGT. V lost 2 bases, J lost 9 bases, and 12 bases stayed unmatched.

This chain uses TRBV4-1 with TRBJ2-7; D is perhaps TRBD1 (6 bases). Germline lookup yields CDR1 MGHRA and CDR2 YSYEKL. The CDR3 has 14 residues. V was shortened by 3 bases and J by 2 bases, with 11 bases between the two germline ends. In DNA, the CDR3 is TGCGCCAGCAGCCACGGGCAGGGGCCCTACGAGCAGTACTTC. It codes for CASSHGQGPYEQYF.

CDR3 amino acids: CASKEAELYQETQYF. DNA of the CDR3: TGTGCCAGCAAGGAGGCGGAACTGTACCAAGAGACCCAGTACTTC. The chain recombines TRBV2 with TRBJ2-5; maybe TRBD2 (5 bases). This CDR3 has 15 residues. V was clipped by 7 bases and J by 0 bases, with 15 bases between them. The germline CDR1 and CDR2 sequences are SNHLY and FYNNEI.

The chain uses TRBV15 and TRBJ2-3; TRBD2 agrees at 12 bases. Trimming cost V 5 bases and J 0 bases; bases outside gene matches: 12. Germline V gives CDR1 LNHNV, CDR2 YYDKDF (reference sequence). This CDR3 is built from 19 residues. The DNA for the CDR3 is TGTGCCACCAGCGCGAGAACTAGCGGGAGGATACCCAGCACAGATACGCAGTATTTT. Amino acid sequence: CATSARTSGRIPSTDTQYF.

The chain couples TRBV7-2 to TRBJ1-3; TRBD1 agrees at 7 bases. Per germline, CDR1 SGHTA and CDR2 FQGNSA. This CDR3 has 13 amino acids. The junction had 2 bases not matched to a gene; V was cut back by 5 bases and J by 4 bases. CDR3 sequence reads: CASSQDRGNTIYF. DNA for the CDR3: TGTGCCAGCAGCCAGGACAGGGGAAACACCATATATTTT. The full variable domain, its missing parts supplied by reference TRBV7-2 and TRBJ1-3, is GAGVSQSPSNKVTEKGKDVELRCDPISGHTALYWYRQSLGQGLEFLIYFQGNSAPDKSGLPSDRFSAERTGGSVSTLTIQRTQQEDSAVYLCASSQDRGNTIYFGEGSWLTVV.

This clone was seen once. V is TRBV13 and J is TRBJ2-1; 12 bases fit TRBD2. The CDR3 sequence is 16 residues long. In germline, CDR1 is PRHDT, CDR2 FYEKMQ (reference sequence). The V and J ends lost 3 bases and 4 bases, in that order; junction bases with no gene match: 4. CDR3 loop: CASSFWTSGEYNEQFF. The CDR3 bases are TGTGCCAGCAGCTTCTGGACTAGCGGGGAATACAATGAGCAGTTCTTC.

This chain joins TRBV6-6 and TRBJ1-5; 7 nucleotides line up with TRBD1. The CDR3 length is 15 residues. V dropped 6 bases and J dropped 4; count of bases not matched to a gene: 9. Germline lookup yields CDR1 MNHNY and CDR2 SVGAGI (reference sequence). The CDR3 nucleotides read TGTGCCAGCAGCGGTGACAGGGCCCGAAATCAGCCCCAGCATTTT. It codes for CASSGDRARNQPQHF.

This chain connects TRBV10-3 to TRBJ1-2; 8 positions agree with TRBD1. After removal of 6 bases from V and 6 bases from J, the junction contained 6 bases not matched to a gene. Germline CDR1 ENHRY, CDR2 SYGVKD. The CDR3 sequence is 13 residues long. Here the CDR3 reads CAIRGGQDHGYTF. CDR3 bases: TGTGCCATCAGGGGGGGACAGGACCATGGCTACACCTTC.